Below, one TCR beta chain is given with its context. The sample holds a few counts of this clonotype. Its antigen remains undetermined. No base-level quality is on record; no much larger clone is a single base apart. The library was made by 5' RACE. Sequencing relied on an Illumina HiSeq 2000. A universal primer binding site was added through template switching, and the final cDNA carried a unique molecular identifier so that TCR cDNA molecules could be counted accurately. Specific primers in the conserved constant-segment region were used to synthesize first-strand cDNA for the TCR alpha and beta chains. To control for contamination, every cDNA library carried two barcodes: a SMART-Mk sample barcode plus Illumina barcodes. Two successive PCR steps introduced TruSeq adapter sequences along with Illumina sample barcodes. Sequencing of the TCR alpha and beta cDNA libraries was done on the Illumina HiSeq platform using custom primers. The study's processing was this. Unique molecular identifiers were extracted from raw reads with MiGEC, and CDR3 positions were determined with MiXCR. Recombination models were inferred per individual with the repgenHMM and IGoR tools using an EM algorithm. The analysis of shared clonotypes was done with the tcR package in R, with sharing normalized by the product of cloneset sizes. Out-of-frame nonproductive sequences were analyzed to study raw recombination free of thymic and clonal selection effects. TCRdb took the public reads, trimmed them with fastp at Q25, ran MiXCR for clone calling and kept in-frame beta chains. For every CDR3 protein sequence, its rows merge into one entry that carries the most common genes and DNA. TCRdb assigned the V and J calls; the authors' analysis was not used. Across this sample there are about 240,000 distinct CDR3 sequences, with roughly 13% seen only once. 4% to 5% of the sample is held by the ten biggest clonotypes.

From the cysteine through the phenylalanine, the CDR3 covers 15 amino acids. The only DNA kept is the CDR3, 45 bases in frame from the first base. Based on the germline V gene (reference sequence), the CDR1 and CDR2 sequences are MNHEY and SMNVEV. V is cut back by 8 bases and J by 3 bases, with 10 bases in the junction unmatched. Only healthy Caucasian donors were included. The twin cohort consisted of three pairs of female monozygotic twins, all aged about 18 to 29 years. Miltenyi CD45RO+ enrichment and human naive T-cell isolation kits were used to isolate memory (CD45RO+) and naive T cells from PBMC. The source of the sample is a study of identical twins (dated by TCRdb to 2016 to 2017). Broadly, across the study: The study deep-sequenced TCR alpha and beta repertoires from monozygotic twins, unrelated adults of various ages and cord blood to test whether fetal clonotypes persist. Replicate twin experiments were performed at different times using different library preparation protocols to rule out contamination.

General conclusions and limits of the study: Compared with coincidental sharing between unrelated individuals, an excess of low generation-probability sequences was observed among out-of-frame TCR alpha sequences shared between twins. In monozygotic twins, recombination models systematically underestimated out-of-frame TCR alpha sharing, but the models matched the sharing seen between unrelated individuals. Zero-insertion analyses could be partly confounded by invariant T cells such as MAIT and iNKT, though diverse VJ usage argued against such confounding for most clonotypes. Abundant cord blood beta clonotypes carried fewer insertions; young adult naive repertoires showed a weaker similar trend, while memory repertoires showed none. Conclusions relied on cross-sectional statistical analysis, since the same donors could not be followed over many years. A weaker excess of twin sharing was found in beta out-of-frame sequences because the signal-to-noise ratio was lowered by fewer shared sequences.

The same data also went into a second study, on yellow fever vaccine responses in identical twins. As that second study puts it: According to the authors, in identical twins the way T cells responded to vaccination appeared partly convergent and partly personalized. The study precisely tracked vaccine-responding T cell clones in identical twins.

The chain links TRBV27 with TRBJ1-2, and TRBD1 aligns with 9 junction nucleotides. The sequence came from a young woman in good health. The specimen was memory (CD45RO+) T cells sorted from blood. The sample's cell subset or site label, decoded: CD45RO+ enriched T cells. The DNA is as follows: TGTGCCAGCCTGGGGGGACAGGGTTCCGACTATGGCTACACCTTC. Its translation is CASLGGQGSDYGYTF.